This T cell receptor (beta chain) originates from a study of vaccination and CD4 T cells after COVID-19. Findings and limits, study-wide: Nearly all convalescent vaccine-specific clones, 304 of 307, recognized only SARS-CoV-2 spike.

The count of this clonotype is one. Its antigen remains unknown. Described treatment: roughly 11-day PBMC culture with coronavirus spike peptide pools or control peptides (ViraFEST assay). The absence of any prior SARS-CoV-2 infection in healthy vaccine recipients was confirmed by nucleocapsid antibody tests that came back negative both before and after vaccination. Sequencing of cultured CD4+ T cell DNA used the Oncomine TCR Beta short-read assay. TCRdb re-called the PCR reads with MiXCR, one entry per CDR3 protein. The table lists some 26,000 distinct CDR3 sequences, 60% to 80% of them singletons. Germline V gives CDR1 SNHLY, CDR2 FYNNEI. V gave up 4 bases and J gave up 2 bases, with 8 bases separating them. This CDR3 region has 13 residues.

This chain connects TRBV2 to TRBJ2-5; D ambiguous. The origin of this receptor is a human donor who received a COVID-19 vaccine. Sequenced material: CD4+ T cells from blood, cultured in vitro, taken after SARS-CoV-2 vaccination. CDR3 in amino acids: CASSVGRQETQYF. CDR3 nucleotides: TGTGCCAGCAGTGTGGGCAGACAAGAGACCCAGTACTTC.